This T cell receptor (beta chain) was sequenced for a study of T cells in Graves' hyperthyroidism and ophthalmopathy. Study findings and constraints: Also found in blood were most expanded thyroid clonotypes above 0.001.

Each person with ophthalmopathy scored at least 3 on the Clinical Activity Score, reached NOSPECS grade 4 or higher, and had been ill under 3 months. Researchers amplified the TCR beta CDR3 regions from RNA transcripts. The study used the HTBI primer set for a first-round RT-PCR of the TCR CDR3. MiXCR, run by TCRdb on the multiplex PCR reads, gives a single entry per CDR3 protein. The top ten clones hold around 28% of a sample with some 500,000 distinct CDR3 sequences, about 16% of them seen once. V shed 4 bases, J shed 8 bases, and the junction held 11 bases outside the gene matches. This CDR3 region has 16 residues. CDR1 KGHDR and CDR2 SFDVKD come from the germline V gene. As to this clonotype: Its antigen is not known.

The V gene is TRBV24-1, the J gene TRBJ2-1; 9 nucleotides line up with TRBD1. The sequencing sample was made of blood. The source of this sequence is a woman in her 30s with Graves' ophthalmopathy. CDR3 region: CATSDRTGQGGYEQFF. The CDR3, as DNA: TGTGCCACCAGTGACCGCACGGGACAGGGTGGTTATGAGCAGTTCTTC.